The 5 T cell receptor beta chains reported below all come from one sample, sequenced in a study of regulatory T cells in long-lasting Graves disease. Time point given: persistent/refractory GD, antithyroid drugs over 5 years with positive TRAb. Extracted PBMC RNA gave rise to the TCR library. With iRepertoire HTBI primers and Arm-PCR of CDR3 regions, TCR beta libraries were built. MiXCR, run by TCRdb on the multiplex PCR reads, gives a single entry per CDR3 protein. The sample yields approximately 470,000 distinct CDR3 sequences, less than 25% seen once. The source material was peripheral blood mononuclear cells (PBMCs), sampled when the disease was refractory, from a patient treated with antithyroid drugs. The receptors come from a female donor with Graves disease.

This clonotype was seen many times. The chain has TRBV7-6 and TRBJ2-5; no clear D gene. The CDR3 runs 14 residues. V was pared by 6 bases and J by 9 bases, with 20 bases between. The germline CDR1 and CDR2 sequences are SGHVS and FNYEAQ. The CDR3 spells CASSSLRGPRAQYF. CDR3 DNA sequence: TGTGCCAGCAGTTCTCTTAGAGGACCCCGGGCCCAGTACTTC.

There are many counts of this clonotype. The chain links TRBV27 to TRBJ2-7; 8 positions match TRBD2. The CDR3 is 14 amino acids. The J segment lost 4 bases and the V segment lost 5 bases, leaving 7 bases of the junction unmatched. Per germline, CDR1 MNHEY and CDR2 SMNVEV (reference sequence). The DNA of the CDR3 is TGTGCCAGCAGTAATGCCGGGACTAGTTACGAGCAGTACTTC. It is translated as CASSNAGTSYEQYF.

V and J are TRBV7-6 and TRBJ1-1; possibly TRBD1 for D (5 bases). The CDR3 contains 16 residues. From germline, CDR1 is SGHVS and CDR2 FNYEAQ. Trimming pared 0 bases from V and 3 bases from J, leaving 14 bases between. The chain's CDR3 is CASSLAQGRLHTEAFF. CDR3 nucleotides: TGTGCCAGCAGCTTAGCGCAGGGAAGGTTGCACACTGAAGCTTTCTTT.

The rearrangement links TRBV28 to TRBJ2-3; D remains ambiguous. From germline, CDR1 is MDHEN and CDR2 SYDVKM. This CDR3 contains 14 residues. V lost 3 bases and J lost 2, with 9 bases in between. The CDR3 DNA reads as TGTGCCAGCAGTTTGAACAGCCTCACAGATACGCAGTATTTT. Amino acids: CASSLNSLTDTQYF.

This clonotype showed up many times. The chain uses TRBV5-1 and TRBJ1-1; D may be TRBD1 (6 bases). Germline V gene lookup returns CDR1 SGHRS and CDR2 YFSETQ. V lost 0 bases to trimming and J lost 1 base, with 7 bases between them. The CDR3 is 14 amino acids. The CDR3 protein is CASSLVTGNTEAFF. CDR3 nucleotide sequence: TGCGCCAGCAGCTTGGTGACAGGGAACACTGAAGCTTTCTTT.